One sample yielded the 7 T cell receptor beta chains listed below, sequenced in a study of T cell responses to AZD1222 COVID-19 vaccine. Data came from immunoSEQ multiplex PCR; TCRdb stores just in-frame clones and leaves some out. The profile shows 140,000 to 150,000 clones, about 93% of them singletons. Sequencing used peripheral blood, obtained on day 0 of AZD1222 vaccination. The receptors were sampled from an adult in good health.

The chain joins TRBV29-1 to TRBJ2-3, with TRBD1 identical over 7 bases. Germline lookup yields CDR1 SQVTM and CDR2 ANQGSEA. The CDR3 totals 13 residues. V lost 8 bases to trimming and J lost 0 bases; unmatched junction nucleotides: 5. The CDR3 DNA reads TGCAGCCTGAGGGGGCCCAGCACAGATACGCAGTATTTT. It is translated as CSLRGPSTDTQYF.

Note on this clone: Relative to the germline gene, one junction end is altered; a read error may explain this. The V call is TRBV5-1, the J call TRBJ2-3, with no clear D. Germline assignment: CDR1 SGHRS and CDR2 YFSETQ. The CDR3 sequence is 12 residues long. CDR3 residues: CASSEPPDTQYF. The CDR3 coding sequence is TGTGCCAGCAGCGAGCCCCCAGATACGCAGTATTTT. Combining the CDR3 with reference TRBV5-1 and TRBJ2-3 gives the whole variable domain KAGVTQTPRYLIKTRGQQVTLSCSPISGHRSVSWYQQTPGQGLQFLFEYFSETQRNKGNFPGRFSGRQFSNSRSEMNVSTLELGDSALYLCASSEPPDTQYFGPGTRLTVL.

The chain combines TRBV6-6 with TRBJ1-2; D is ambiguous. Trimming pared 0 bases from V and 13 bases from J, leaving 21 bases between. Per germline, CDR1 MNHNY and CDR2 SVGAGI (reference sequence). There are 15 residues in the CDR3. The CDR3 DNA is TGTGCCAGCAGTTACTCGAGTCCTACGCTCCGGGCTTTCACCTTC. It specifies CASSYSSPTLRAFTF.

The chain carries TRBV30 and TRBJ2-7; 9 bases map to TRBD1. CDR3 length equals 14 residues. Trimming removed 1 base from V and 5 bases from J; junction bases left unmatched: 6. The germline V gene has CDR1 GTSNPN and CDR2 SVGIG (reference sequence). The CDR3 is CAWSGGQGMNEQYF. In DNA, the CDR3 is TGTGCCTGGAGTGGGGGACAGGGTATGAACGAGCAGTACTTC.

The V gene is TRBV5-1, the J gene TRBJ1-6, with D uncertain. The ends were cut back, 1 base at V and 0 bases at J, with 2 bases in the middle. The CDR3 consists of 14 residues. CDR1 SGHRS and CDR2 YFSETQ come from the germline V gene. CDR3 loop: CASSLSSYNSPLHF. Written as DNA, the CDR3 is TGCGCCAGCAGCTTGAGCTCCTATAATTCACCCCTCCACTTT.

This sequence joins TRBV14 and TRBJ2-3, with D perhaps TRBD1 (5 bases). Trimming shortened V by 2 bases and J by 2 bases, and 11 bases separated the two germline ends. Germline CDR1 SGHDN, CDR2 FVKESK. This CDR3 has 15 amino acids. The CDR3 DNA reads TGTGCCAGCAGCCAACTGGGGCGTCTCACAGATACGCAGTATTTT. Encoded protein: CASSQLGRLTDTQYF.

The CDR3 DNA is TGTGCCAGCAGCATTATCACAGGGACGCTATATGGCTACACCTTC. As protein: CASSIITGTLYGYTF. This chain uses TRBV7-8 with TRBJ1-2, with D tentatively TRBD1 (6 bases). Germline V gene sequence: CDR1 SGHVS, CDR2 FQNEAQ. The V end lost 5 bases, the J end lost 5 bases, and 18 bases lay between the germline ends. The CDR3 consists of 15 residues.